A selection of T cell receptor beta chains follows, all from one sample in a study of CD8+ T cells in alopecia areata. Data came from immunoSEQ multiplex PCR; TCRdb stores just in-frame clones and leaves some out. The repertoire consists of under 85,000 clones, with 45% to 50% occurring once and the leading ten covering approximately 17%. Material: CD8+ T cells sorted from blood, obtained at week 0. The receptors stem from a human donor with alopecia areata. Each CDR3 is given with its conserved first and last residue. D genes are given only for firm matches. Clone size is stated in some rows and not others, as once, few, many or a class when expanded.

clone_size	v_call	d_call	j_call	cdr3_nt	cdr3_aa
NA	TRBV27	NA	TRBJ2-7	TGTGCCAGCAGTTTACGGTGGGGGTACGAGCAGTACTTC	CASSLRWGYEQYF
NA	TRBV29-1	TRBD2	TRBJ2-1	TGCTTAGGCGCTAGCGGGAGCGGGGGTGAGCAGTTCTTC	CLGASGSGGEQFF
NA	TRBV25-1	NA	TRBJ2-3	TGTGCCAGCAGAAGCACAGATACGCAGTATTTT	CASRSTDTQYF
few	TRBV6-6	TRBD1	TRBJ2-3	TGTGCCACGAAGGACAGGAGGAACCCAGATACGCAGTATTTT	CATKDRRNPDTQYF
few	TRBV29-1	NA	TRBJ2-7	TGCAGCGTTGAGACTTCAGGGAGCTCCTACGAGCAGTACTTC	CSVETSGSSYEQYF
many	TRBV29-1	NA	TRBJ2-7	TGCAGCGGTCAAGTGGTCGAGCAGTACTTC	CSGQVVEQYF
NA	TRBV6-1	TRBD1	TRBJ2-1	TGTGCCAGCAGTACGGGGACAGGGACCCATGAGCAGTTCTTC	CASSTGTGTHEQFF
once	TRBV28	NA	TRBJ1-5	TGTGCCAGCAGTTCTGACAATCAGCCCCAGCATTTT	CASSSDNQPQHF
many	TRBV7-2	NA	TRBJ2-3	TGTGCCAGCAGTCCCACCGTGCTTGCTGGTGATACGCAGTATTTT	CASSPTVLAGDTQYF
few	TRBV29-1	TRBD2	TRBJ2-7	TGCAGCGTTGAAGACGGACTAGCGGGAGTCGAGCAGTACTTC	CSVEDGLAGVEQYF
few	TRBV29-1	TRBD2	TRBJ2-2	TGCAGCGTTGTGGTTAGCGGGAGCACCGGGGAGCTGTTTTTT	CSVVVSGSTGELFF
NA	TRBV29-1	TRBD2	TRBJ2-1	TGCAGCGTTGACCCCCGACCCGGGACTACCCAGTACAATGAGCAGTTCTTC	CSVDPRPGTTQYNEQFF
NA	TRBV25-1	NA	TRBJ2-2	TGTGCCAGCAGTGAATTGGGGGACAACACCGGGGAGCTGTTTTTT	CASSELGDNTGELFF
few	TRBV27	NA	TRBJ2-5	TGTGCCAGCAGTTTGGTGAGGGAGGAGACCCAGTACTTC	CASSLVREETQYF
few	TRBV7-3	NA	TRBJ2-3	TGTGCCAGCAGCCCACGGGGGCGATCTAACACAGATACGCAGTATTTT	CASSPRGRSNTDTQYF
NA	TRBV7-2	TRBD1	TRBJ2-7	TGTGCCAGCAGCTACCGGGACAGGGGGCGCGAGCAGTACTTC	CASSYRDRGREQYF
NA	TRBV7-2	NA	TRBJ1-5	TGTGCCAGCAGCTTGGGACGGGGTTATAGCAATCAGCCCCAGCATTTT	CASSLGRGYSNQPQHF
few	TRBV28	NA	TRBJ2-7	TGTGCCAGCGGGGACATAGTCTACGAGCAGTACTTC	CASGDIVYEQYF
NA	TRBV7-7	TRBD2	TRBJ2-5	TGTGCCAGCAGCAAGACTAGCGGGCTCCAAGAGACCCAGTACTTC	CASSKTSGLQETQYF
once	TRBV29-1	NA	TRBJ1-1	TGCAGCGTGCTTGCGGACAGCACTGAAGCTTTCTTT	CSVLADSTEAFF
NA	TRBV11-2	NA	TRBJ2-1	TGTGCCAGCAGTTTAATTTCGAATTGGCAGTTCTTC	CASSLISNWQFF
once	TRBV30	TRBD2	TRBJ2-1	TGTGCCTGGGAGGCTAGCGGATACAATGAGCAGTTCTTC	CAWEASGYNEQFF
NA	TRBV25-1	TRBD2	TRBJ2-5	TGTGCCAGCAGTGGCCCCGGGACTAGTGGTGAGACCCAGTACTTC	CASSGPGTSGETQYF
NA	TRBV27	NA	TRBJ2-1	TGTGCCAGCAGTTTGAGGGGGAGCTCCTACAATGAGCAGTTCTTC	CASSLRGSSYNEQFF
few	TRBV9	TRBD2	TRBJ2-7	TGTGCCAGCAGCGGCGGGAGCTACGAGCAGTACTTC	CASSGGSYEQYF
once	TRBV11-2	NA	TRBJ2-1	TGTGCCAGCGCATACAATGAGCAGTTCTTC	CASAYNEQFF
few	TRBV30	NA	TRBJ1-1	TGTGCCTGGGGAGAAATGAACACTGAAGCTTTCTTT	CAWGEMNTEAFF
NA	TRBV25-1	NA	TRBJ2-6	TGTGCCAGCAGTTGGGCCAACGTCCTGACTTTC	CASSWANVLTF
NA	TRBV4-1	NA	TRBJ2-1	TGCGCCAGCCTTAGCGAGTACAATGAGCAGTTCTTC	CASLSEYNEQFF
NA	TRBV7-9	NA	TRBJ2-2	TGTGCCAGCAGCTTCGGGGAAACCGGGGAGCTGTTTTTT	CASSFGETGELFF
NA	TRBV28	NA	TRBJ2-1	TGTGCCAGCAGGCGTGGTGGTGAGAGCAGGTACAATGAGCAGTTCTTC	CASRRGGESRYNEQFF
NA	TRBV13	NA	TRBJ1-1	TGTGCCAGCACTACAGGGAGAAACACTGAAGCTTTCTTT	CASTTGRNTEAFF
NA	TRBV7-6	NA	TRBJ2-7	TGTGCCAGCAGCAGGGAGAGCTCCTACGAGCAGTACTTC	CASSRESSYEQYF
NA	TRBV28	NA	TRBJ2-5	TGTGCCAGCAGGCCCGGGGCGGAAGAGACCCAGTACTTC	CASRPGAEETQYF
NA	TRBV5-4	TRBD2	TRBJ2-3	TGTGCCAGCAGCTTGGGGGCGGGAGGGGCGCCGGATACGCAGTATTTT	CASSLGAGGAPDTQYF
NA	TRBV15	NA	TRBJ2-5	TGTGCCACCAGCAGAGCTGGTGAGTGGACCCAGTACTTC	CATSRAGEWTQYF
NA	TRBV5-6	NA	TRBJ1-2	TGTGCCAGCAGCTTGTTCAGGCAGACTAACTATGGCTACACCTTC	CASSLFRQTNYGYTF
many	TRBV15	NA	TRBJ2-1	TGTGCCACCAGCGTCCGGGACCGACCCTACAATGAGCAGTTCTTC	CATSVRDRPYNEQFF
many	TRBV6-6	NA	TRBJ2-3	TGTGCCAGCAGGGGGATTCCGGGACTTCACACAGATACGCAGTATTTT	CASRGIPGLHTDTQYF
NA	TRBV30	NA	TRBJ1-1	TGTGCCTGGAGTCCAACAGTGAACACTGAAGCTTTCTTT	CAWSPTVNTEAFF
NA	TRBV15	NA	TRBJ2-7	TGTGCCACCAGCGACGTAGGAGCGGGTACCTACGAGCAGTACTTC	CATSDVGAGTYEQYF
few	TRBV9	NA	TRBJ2-7	TGTGCCAGCAGCGTTGCAGGGACCGTTAGCTCCTACGAGCAGTACTTC	CASSVAGTVSSYEQYF
few	TRBV5-3	TRBD1	TRBJ1-1	TGTGCCAGAAGCGGGACAGCGATGAACACTGAAGCTTTCTTT	CARSGTAMNTEAFF
NA	TRBV11-2	NA	TRBJ1-5	TGTGCCAGCAGCCAAGCGATTCGGGGGGACGGCAATCAGCCCCAGCATTTT	CASSQAIRGDGNQPQHF
NA	TRBV13	TRBD2	TRBJ2-5	TGTGCCAGCAGCCCACGCGGACTAGGGGACGAGACCCAGTACTTC	CASSPRGLGDETQYF
NA	TRBV9	NA	TRBJ2-7	TGTGCCAGCAGCGTTTTAAGGGATACCTACGAGCAGTACTTC	CASSVLRDTYEQYF
few	TRBV29-1	NA	TRBJ2-1	TGCAGCTCTGGGGGGTATGAGCAGTTCTTC	CSSGGYEQFF
NA	TRBV7-9	NA	TRBJ1-5	TGTGCCAGCAGTCTGATGGATCAGCCCCAGCATTTT	CASSLMDQPQHF
NA	TRBV29-1	NA	TRBJ2-5	TGCAGCGTTGAAGACGGCCCAGCAGAGACCCAGTACTTC	CSVEDGPAETQYF
NA	TRBV2	NA	TRBJ2-7	TGTGCCAGCATCCCGTTTAAGGTTCAGTCCTACGAGCAGTACTTC	CASIPFKVQSYEQYF
few	TRBV6-6	NA	TRBJ1-4	TGTGCCAGCAGTTACTCAATTTCCGAGATTAATGAAAAACTGTTTTTT	CASSYSISEINEKLFF
NA	TRBV27	NA	TRBJ2-7	TGTGCCAGCAGTTTAATTCCGGGCACCTACTACGAGCAGTACTTC	CASSLIPGTYYEQYF
NA	TRBV29-1	NA	TRBJ1-2	TGCAGCGTTCATCTAGCTAACTATGGCTACACCTTC	CSVHLANYGYTF